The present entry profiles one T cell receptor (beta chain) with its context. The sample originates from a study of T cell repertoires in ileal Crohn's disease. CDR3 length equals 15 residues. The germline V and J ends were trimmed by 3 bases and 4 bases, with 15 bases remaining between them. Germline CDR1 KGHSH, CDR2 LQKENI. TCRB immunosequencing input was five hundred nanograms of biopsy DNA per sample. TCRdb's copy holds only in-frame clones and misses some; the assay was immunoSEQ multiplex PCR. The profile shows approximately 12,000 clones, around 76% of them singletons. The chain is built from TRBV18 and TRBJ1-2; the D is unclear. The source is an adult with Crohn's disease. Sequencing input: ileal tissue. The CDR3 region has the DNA TGTGCCAGCTCACCGGCGGGTCAGGAACTCTATGGCTACACCTTC. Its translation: CASSPAGQELYGYTF.